A selection of T cell receptor beta chains follows, all from one sample in a study of OX40 agonist ivuxolimab in advanced cancers. Using immunoSEQ multiplex PCR, the repertoire was profiled, and TCRdb retains in-frame clones only, with some absent. The sample gives 16,000 or so clones, roughly three quarters of which show up once; 12% is in the top ten. Here the sequenced sample was CD4+ or CD8+ T cells sorted from blood, taken in a trial of the OX40 agonist ivuxolimab. These receptors were obtained from an adult with an advanced solid tumor such as melanoma, head and neck, liver or kidney cancer. Each CDR3 is given with its conserved first and last residue. Each record gives: D gene, clone size, J gene, V gene, CDR3 DNA, CDR3 protein. D genes are given only for firm matches. Size is stated for part of the rows, as once, few or many counts, or as a class when the clone is expanded.

>.|few|TRBJ1-1|TRBV29-1
TGCAGCGTTGAAGAAAGAGAGGGAACTGAAGCTTTCTTT
CSVEEREGTEAFF
>.|.|TRBJ2-7|TRBV5-4
TGTGCCAGCAGCTCCGTCCTGGGGGCTTCCTACGAGCAGTACTTC
CASSSVLGASYEQYF
>TRBD1|once|TRBJ2-2|TRBV10-3
TGTGCCAGCACGGACAGGTTTGACACCGGGGAGCTGTTTTTT
CASTDRFDTGELFF
>.|once|TRBJ1-1|TRBV29-1
TGCAGCGTTGAAAAGAACACTGAAGCTTTCTTT
CSVEKNTEAFF
>TRBD1|few|TRBJ2-7|TRBV5-6
TGTGCCAGCAGCTTCCTCACAGGGGCAGTCTCCTACGAGCAGTACTTC
CASSFLTGAVSYEQYF
>.|.|TRBJ1-4|TRBV7-9
TGTGCCAGCAGCCATCCGCCTGGTGCAACTAATGAAAAACTGTTTTTT
CASSHPPGATNEKLFF
>TRBD1|.|TRBJ2-1|TRBV5-5
TGTGCCAGCAGCTTTTGGGGCCCGGGACAGGGCCCAAACAATGAGCAGTTCTTC
CASSFWGPGQGPNNEQFF
>TRBD2|.|TRBJ2-7|TRBV6-6
TGTGCCAGCAGTCCCGGGGGGGGAGCCTACGAGCAGTACTTC
CASSPGGGAYEQYF
>.|.|TRBJ2-4|TRBV4-1
TGCGCCAGCAGCCAAGCGAACCCGGGTATTCAGTACTTC
CASSQANPGIQYF
>.|.|TRBJ1-1|TRBV19
TGTGCCAGTAAGCCCCCAGCGGGGTTGGACACTGAAGCTTTCTTT
CASKPPAGLDTEAFF
>TRBD2|few|TRBJ2-4|TRBV5-4
TGTGCCAGCAGCCGGGCTACGGGGGGATTAGCCAAAAACATTCAGTACTTC
CASSRATGGLAKNIQYF
>TRBD1|.|TRBJ2-1|TRBV11-2
TGTGCCAGCAGCTCCCGATTGGACAGGGGAACTGCCGAGGGCAATGAGCAGTTCTTC
CASSSRLDRGTAEGNEQFF
>TRBD1|.|TRBJ2-5|TRBV27
TGTGCCAGCAGTCCCGGCGGGACAGGGGGCTGGGAGACCCAGTACTTC
CASSPGGTGGWETQYF
>TRBD1|.|TRBJ1-1|TRBV7-9
TGTGCCAGCAGCACCACGGACAGGGTGGCCACTGAAGCTTTCTTT
CASSTTDRVATEAFF
>.|.|TRBJ2-7|TRBV4-3
TGCGCCAGCAGCCAAGAGAGGCGGTCCTACGAGCAGTACTTC
CASSQERRSYEQYF
>TRBD2|.|TRBJ2-1|TRBV11-3
TGTGCCAGCAGCTTAGATACAGCGGGGGTCATGTTCTTC
CASSLDTAGVMFF
>TRBD2|.|TRBJ2-3|TRBV4-3
TGCGCCAGCAGCCAACATTGGACTAGCGGGGGATTAGATACGCAGTATTTT
CASSQHWTSGGLDTQYF
>.|.|TRBJ2-7|TRBV11-1
TGTGCCAGCAGCTTAAGGGGGAATTACTACGAGCAGTACTTC
CASSLRGNYYEQYF
>TRBD2|few|TRBJ2-7|TRBV15
TGTGCCATCGGGCCGGGGGGGAACGAGCAGTACTTC
CAIGPGGNEQYF
>.|.|TRBJ2-2|TRBV15
TGTGCCACCAGTCAAATTTCAAGGCTGTTTTTT
CATSQISRLFF
>.|few|TRBJ2-5|TRBV4-1
TGCGCCAGCAGCCAAGTAGACTCCCAAGAGACCCAGTACTTC
CASSQVDSQETQYF
>TRBD1|.|TRBJ2-7|TRBV30
TGTGCCTGGAGTCCGGGACAGGGTTCGCTAGAGCAGTACTTC
CAWSPGQGSLEQYF
>.|.|TRBJ2-7|TRBV5-1
TGCGCCAGCAGCTTGGGAGAGGGATCACCCTACGAGCAGTACTTC
CASSLGEGSPYEQYF
>.|few|TRBJ2-1|TRBV6-6
TGTGCCAGCAGTTACTCGGGGAGCTCCTACAATGAGCAGTTCTTC
CASSYSGSSYNEQFF
>.|.|TRBJ1-5|TRBV5-8
TGTGCCAGCAGCTTGGGTTCTAGCAATCAGCCCCAGCATTTT
CASSLGSSNQPQHF
>.|.|TRBJ1-1|TRBV7-8
TGTGCCAGCAGCTTGTTCGGGGGGGGCCTTGGGAACACTGAAGCTTTCTTT
CASSLFGGGLGNTEAFF
>TRBD1|medium-sized|TRBJ2-7|TRBV19
TGTGCCAGTAGTCTCGGGACAGGTTGGGTCGGCGAGCAGTACTTC
CASSLGTGWVGEQYF
>.|.|TRBJ2-1|TRBV7-9
TGTGCCAGCAGCTTAGTCGGGGGGCATGAGCAGTTCTTC
CASSLVGGHEQFF
>.|.|TRBJ1-1|TRBV5-1
TGCGCCAGCAGCTTTGAGGCCATGAACACTGAAGCTTTCTTT
CASSFEAMNTEAFF
>.|.|TRBJ2-7|TRBV13
TGTGCCAGCAGCTTTCAAACTTACGAGCAGTACTTC
CASSFQTYEQYF
>.|.|TRBJ2-2|TRBV5-4
TGTGCCAGCAGCGCCCCGGGGAACACCGGGGAGCTGTTTTTT
CASSAPGNTGELFF
>.|.|TRBJ1-1|TRBV4-3
TGCGCCAGCAGCCATTACAGGGAGAACACTGAAGCTTTCTTT
CASSHYRENTEAFF
>TRBD1|.|TRBJ2-1|TRBV5-5
TGTGCCAGCAGCTTGGAGACAGGGCCTTACAATGAGCAGTTCTTC
CASSLETGPYNEQFF
>.|few|TRBJ1-1|TRBV19
TGTGCCAGTAGTATACGGATTTCCCCGGAGGACACTGAAGCTTTCTTT
CASSIRISPEDTEAFF
>.|.|TRBJ1-1|TRBV6-6
TGTGCCAGCAGTAAGGGTTACACTGAAGCTTTCTTT
CASSKGYTEAFF
>TRBD1|few|TRBJ2-7|TRBV6-1
TGTGCCAGCACTGACCTGACAGGGTCGGGCTCCTACGAGCAGTACTTC
CASTDLTGSGSYEQYF
>TRBD2|.|TRBJ2-1|TRBV11-3
TGTGCCAGCAGCTTAGTACTAGCGGGGGTGTACAATGAGCAGTTCTTC
CASSLVLAGVYNEQFF